This T cell receptor beta chain derives from a study of response to subunit inactivated influenza vaccine (dated 2018 in TCRdb). General notes on the study: Deep quantitative T cell receptor repertoire profiling was used in the study to track responses to a trivalent subunit inactivated influenza vaccine. Results the study describes overall, beyond this receptor: According to the authors, only a limited number of new T cells may be recruited by each seasonal influenza vaccination.

The method was RT-PCR. The sequencer was an Illumina HiSeq 2500. TCRdb cleaned the public reads at Q25 with fastp, built clones with MiXCR and kept in-frame beta chains. Rows with a matching CDR3 protein are joined into one entry that keeps the most common DNA and genes. The sample table contains fewer than 750,000 distinct CDR3 sequences; only one count was recorded for around 15% of them. Together, the top ten hold roughly 11% of the sample. Trimming takes 0 bases from V and 3 bases from J, and the germline ends sit 15 bases apart. The CDR3 spans 16 residues, from the cysteine through the phenylalanine. Kept here is only the CDR3 DNA, which spans 48 bases and is read in frame from base 1. The germline V gene yields SQVTM for CDR1 and ANQGSEA for CDR2. Turning to this clonotype: No cognate antigen has been identified for it. Base qualities were left out, and no much larger clone turns up one base away.

The clonotype was recovered from a man between 50 and 59 years old who received an inactivated influenza vaccine. Donor details come from another sample of the same person, matched by shared clones. Sample: PBMCs from blood, taken less than 13 days after vaccination. The V gene is TRBV29-1 and the J gene is TRBJ2-1; the D element could tentatively be TRBD1 or TRBD2, as 5 bases agree for each. The sequence in DNA is TGCAGCGTTGAAGATTTGAATGAGGGGAGCTACAATGAGCAGTTCTTC. Its product reads: CSVEDLNEGSYNEQFF.